This entry lists 31 T cell receptor beta chains sequenced from one sample in a study of CD8 T cells in ankylosing spondylitis. Via MiXCR, TCRdb re-called the 5' RACE reads, giving one row per CDR3 protein. Of some 200,000 distinct CDR3 sequences listed, more than 10% are singletons. Sequenced: blood, either unsorted or a sorted T cell fraction (not recorded which). The receptors come from a male donor with ankylosing spondylitis or in good health (not recorded which).

This clonotype showed up just a few times. The V call is TRBV11-2, the J call TRBJ2-5, with D possibly being TRBD1 (8 bases). Trimming left V 5 bases short and J 5 bases short, with 18 bases between. This CDR3 has 15 amino acids. The V gene's germline CDR1 is SGHAT and CDR2 FQNNGV. DNA of the CDR3: TGTGCCAGCAGCCGTAACAGGGGGGAGGGCGAGACCCAGTACTTC. As protein: CASSRNRGEGETQYF.

This clonotype was detected a few times. This chain joins TRBV11-2 and TRBJ2-2; D is unclear. The CDR3 sequence is 10 residues long. Between the trimmed V and J ends, which lost 5 bases and 12 bases, there was a span of 7 bases. In germline, CDR1 is SGHAT, CDR2 FQNNGV. The CDR3 loop reads CASSLNKLFF. As DNA, the CDR3 is TGTGCCAGCAGCCTGAATAAGCTGTTTTTT.

This clonotype was observed a handful of times. The V gene is TRBV13, the J gene TRBJ1-1; D remains unclear. Germline V gene lookup returns CDR1 PRHDT and CDR2 FYEKMQ (reference sequence). V shed 4 bases and J shed 3 bases, with 6 bases lying between them. The CDR3 is made up of 12 amino acids. The CDR3 here is CASSSEDTEAFF. The CDR3 DNA reads TGTGCCAGCAGCTCTGAGGACACTGAAGCTTTCTTT.

There are a few counts of this clonotype. The chain employs TRBV12-3 or TRBV12-4 and TRBJ2-3; D is undetermined. Between the trimmed V and J ends, which lost 4 bases and 0 bases, there was a span of 8 bases. This CDR3 contains 14 residues. The chain's CDR3 is CASSSTSSTDTQYF. Written as DNA, the CDR3 is TGTGCCAGCAGTTCGACATCTAGCACAGATACGCAGTATTTT.

A few counts support this clonotype. The genes are TRBV4-1 and TRBJ2-2; possible D gene TRBD1, 6 bases. The CDR3 runs to 13 residues. CDR1 MGHRA and CDR2 YSYEKL come from the germline V gene. Trimming removed 8 bases at V and 6 bases at J, with 13 bases between. CDR3 DNA sequence: TGCGCCAGCGGACATACAGGGCCCGGGGAGCTGTTTTTT. This sequence encodes CASGHTGPGELFF.

This clonotype was counted ten times or more. The V and J genes are TRBV12-3 or TRBV12-4 and TRBJ2-5; 7 bases map to TRBD1. V gave up 2 bases and J gave up 7 bases; unmatched junction bases: 4. CDR3 length: 13 residues. DNA for the CDR3: TGTGCCAGCAGTTTAAGTTCAGGGGGGACCCAGTACTTC. It is translated as CASSLSSGGTQYF.

The chain joins TRBV6-1 to TRBJ2-3; D possibly corresponds to TRBD2 (6 bases). The CDR3 extends over 15 amino acids. V gave up 1 base and J gave up 4 bases, with 12 bases separating them. In germline, CDR1 is MNHNS, CDR2 SASEGT. CDR3 loop: CASSEGGVGSDTQYF. CDR3 sequence (DNA): TGTGCCAGCAGTGAAGGGGGGGTAGGTTCAGATACGCAGTATTTT.

This clonotype was seen a handful of times. The chain uses TRBV7-9 and TRBJ1-1; D possibly corresponds to TRBD1 (6 bases). Germline V gene data show CDR1 as SEHNR and CDR2 as FQNEAQ (reference sequence). This CDR3 spans 14 amino acids. Trimming removed 4 bases from V and 1 base from J, with 10 bases in between. The CDR3 coding sequence is TGTGCCAGCAGCTGGTTGGACAGGAACACTGAAGCTTTCTTT. Translation gives CASSWLDRNTEAFF.

A few counts support this clonotype. The chain couples TRBV10-3 to TRBJ2-4; 8 bases match TRBD1. Trimming took 8 bases from V and 1 from J; bases not matched to a gene: 7. This CDR3 has 15 amino acids. Germline CDR1 is ENHRY and CDR2 is SYGVKD. Here the CDR3 reads CAIGGRQGAKNIQYF. The DNA for the CDR3 is TGTGCCATCGGGGGACGACAGGGGGCCAAAAACATTCAGTACTTC.

Only a few counts were recorded for this clonotype. This rearrangement joins TRBV4-1 to TRBJ2-3; D is ambiguous. The CDR3 contains 12 residues. Trimming took off 3 bases at V and 5 bases at J, with 6 bases between the two ends. Per germline, CDR1 MGHRA and CDR2 YSYEKL. The CDR3 here is CASSHRGDTQYF. Written as DNA, the CDR3 is TGCGCCAGCAGCCACAGAGGAGATACGCAGTATTTT.

The V gene is TRBV5-1, the J gene TRBJ1-2; D perhaps matches TRBD1 (6 bases). Germline values: CDR1 SGHRS, CDR2 YFSETQ. V was shortened by 3 bases and J by 1 base, with 16 bases between the two germline ends. This CDR3 spans 16 amino acids. The CDR3: CASSYVRGEVNYGYTF. The CDR3 region has the DNA TGCGCCAGCAGCTATGTTAGGGGGGAAGTTAACTATGGCTACACCTTC.

The genes are TRBV20-1 and TRBJ2-1; a possible D gene is TRBD2 (6 bases). The germline gives CDR1 DFQATT, CDR2 SNEGSKA (reference sequence). The CDR3 length is 14 residues. V was clipped by 3 bases and J by 6 bases, with 15 bases between them. The CDR3: CSAREQAGGNEQFF. The CDR3 DNA reads as TGCAGTGCTAGGGAGCAGGCCGGGGGCAATGAGCAGTTCTTC.

This clonotype was seen only a few times. The chain uses TRBV2 and TRBJ2-7; 12 bases are shared with TRBD1. Looked up from germline, CDR1 is SNHLY and CDR2 is FYNNEI. CDR3 size: 15 residues. J lost 0 bases, V lost 10 bases, and 7 bases had no gene match. The CDR3: CAISPGQGASYEQYF. CDR3 DNA: TGTGCCATCTCGCCGGGACAGGGGGCCTCCTACGAGCAGTACTTC.

This clonotype has a handful of counts. This chain connects TRBV6-1 to TRBJ2-5, with a weak D call TRBD2 (6 bases). Germline CDR1 reads MNHNS; CDR2 reads SASEGT. This CDR3 has 14 amino acids. V gave up 5 bases and J gave up 0 bases, with 10 bases separating them. This chain's CDR3 is CASSIGGHQETQYF. CDR3 bases: TGTGCCAGCAGTATCGGGGGTCACCAAGAGACCCAGTACTTC.

The CDR3 here is CASNPGLGELDTQYF. For the CDR3, the DNA is TGTGCCAGCAACCCGGGGTTGGGAGAATTAGATACGCAGTATTTT. The rearrangement uses TRBV2 and TRBJ2-3; maybe TRBD2 (5 bases). Per the germline V gene, CDR1 is SNHLY and CDR2 is FYNNEI. V was shortened by 7 bases and J by 5 bases, with 19 bases between the two germline ends. The length of the CDR3 is 15 residues.

The chain couples TRBV10-2 to TRBJ2-7; 9 nucleotides match TRBD1. Trimming removed 8 bases from V and 6 bases from J; junction bases left unmatched: 8. The CDR3 totals 13 residues. CDR1 WSHSY and CDR2 SAAADI come from the germline V gene. As DNA, the CDR3 is TGCGCCAGCGGGGGACAGGGACTTCTCGAGCAGTACTTC. Residues: CASGGQGLLEQYF.

The rearrangement links TRBV5-1 to TRBJ2-3; D remains ambiguous. Trimming left V 7 bases short and J 6 bases short, with 9 bases between. This CDR3 spans 11 amino acids. Germline assignment: CDR1 SGHRS and CDR2 YFSETQ. The DNA of the CDR3 is TGCGCCAGCGGTCACTCCGATACGCAGTATTTT. Protein sequence: CASGHSDTQYF.

The chain carries TRBV7-8 and TRBJ2-7; 7 nucleotides line up with TRBD1. In germline, CDR1 is SGHVS, CDR2 FQNEAQ. This CDR3 comprises 14 residues. Trimming cost V 4 bases and J 6 bases; bases outside gene matches: 9. CDR3 sequence reads: CASSSTGLGGEQYF. The CDR3 DNA reads TGTGCCAGCAGCTCGACAGGGCTTGGGGGCGAGCAGTACTTC.

The chain recombines TRBV11-1 with TRBJ2-1, with 16 bases identical to TRBD2. Unmatched junction bases numbered 11, after V lost 5 bases and J lost 7 bases. Germline CDR1 reads SGHAT; CDR2 reads FQDESV (reference sequence). The CDR3 runs to 18 residues. DNA of the CDR3: TGTGCCAGCAGCACTCTGCCGGGACTAGCGGGAGGGCCAAATGAGCAGTTCTTC. Its protein product is CASSTLPGLAGGPNEQFF.

The chain couples TRBV12-3 or TRBV12-4 to TRBJ1-4, with TRBD1 as a possible D gene (6 bases). This CDR3 region has 14 residues. V lost 5 bases to trimming and J lost 4 bases, with 11 bases between them. In DNA form, the CDR3 reads TGTGCCAGCAGTCCCATAGGGGGTAATGAAAAACTGTTTTTT. This encodes CASSPIGGNEKLFF.

The J gene is TRBJ2-3, the V gene TRBV19; the match to TRBD1 covers 8 bases. Germline V lookup: CDR1 LNHDA, CDR2 SQIVND (reference sequence). The CDR3 consists of 14 residues. The V segment lost 10 bases and the J segment 2 bases; nucleotides outside the gene matches: 8. The CDR3 nucleotides read TGTGCCACCTCGGACAGGGCCATCACAGATACGCAGTATTTT. Its translation is CATSDRAITDTQYF. The full variable domain, its missing parts supplied by reference TRBV19 and TRBJ2-3, is DGGITQSPKYLFRKEGQNVTLSCEQNLNHDAMYWYRQDPGQGLRLIYYSQIVNDFQKGDIAEGYSVSREKKESFPLTVTSAQKNPTAFYLCATSDRAITDTQYFGPGTRLTVL.

This clonotype was seen at least ten times. The rearrangement links TRBV12-3 or TRBV12-4 to TRBJ2-2, with a tentative D call TRBD2 (6 bases). The CDR3 has 14 residues. Trimming shortened V by 8 bases and J by 0 bases, and 10 bases separated the two germline ends. As DNA, the CDR3 is TGTGCCAGCGGGGGGACGGCGAACACCGGGGAGCTGTTTTTT. This gives the protein CASGGTANTGELFF.

This clonotype was seen a handful of times. This rearrangement joins TRBV4-1 to TRBJ1-5, with D possibly matching TRBD1 (5 bases). V shed 1 base and J shed 7 bases, with 11 bases lying between them. Germline CDR1 MGHRA, CDR2 YSYEKL. The CDR3 sequence is 14 residues long. The CDR3 sequence is CASSQGMGDQPQHF. The CDR3 DNA sequence: TGCGCCAGCAGCCAAGGGATGGGGGACCAGCCCCAGCATTTT.

In this sample, this clonotype turned up a few times. CDR3 nucleotides: TGCGCCAGCAGCTTGTTAGGGACAGGGGGCGGAGATGAGCAGTTCTTC. As protein: CASSLLGTGGGDEQFF. The chain joins TRBV5-1 to TRBJ2-1; 12 bases are shared with TRBD1. The ends lost 1 base at V and 8 bases at J; junction bases unmatched: 7. The CDR3 consists of 16 residues. CDR1 SGHRS and CDR2 YFSETQ come from the germline V gene.

In its sample, this clonotype was seen a few times. In DNA form, the CDR3 reads TGTGCCAGCAGCTGGGTGGGGAACTCCTACAATGAGCAGTTCTTC. Amino acids: CASSWVGNSYNEQFF. The rearrangement links TRBV11-2 to TRBJ2-1; D not certain. The CDR3 totals 15 residues. Trimming shortened V by 4 bases and J by 0 bases, and 10 bases separated the two germline ends. Germline V gives CDR1 SGHAT, CDR2 FQNNGV.

The V call is TRBV5-6, the J call TRBJ1-4, with D hard to call. CDR1 is SGHDT and CDR2 is YYEEEE in the germline V gene. V lost 4 bases, J lost 5 bases, and 12 bases lay in between. The CDR3 totals 14 residues. CDR3 DNA: TGTGCCAGCAGCCCACAGCTCAGGAATGAAAAACTGTTTTTT. Protein: CASSPQLRNEKLFF.

This clonotype showed up just a few times. J is TRBJ2-4 and V is TRBV20-1; maybe TRBD1 (5 bases). The V end was cut by 0 bases, the J end by 6 bases, with 18 bases between. Per the germline V gene, CDR1 is DFQATT and CDR2 is SNEGSKA (reference sequence). The CDR3 totals 16 residues. CDR3 protein: CSARDRSRAIGNIQYF. The CDR3 bases are TGCAGTGCTAGAGATCGGAGCAGGGCGATTGGAAACATTCAGTACTTC.

This clonotype turned up a few times. CDR3 DNA: TGTGCCAGCAGCGTAGAGGCCCGGACCCCGACCCTAAGCTCCTATAATTCACCCCTCCACTTT. Translating it yields CASSVEARTPTLSSYNSPLHF. The chain employs TRBV9 and TRBJ1-6, with D unresolved. This CDR3 has 21 residues. Trimming shortened V by 0 bases and J by 0 bases, and 22 bases separated the two germline ends. CDR1 SGDLS and CDR2 YYNGEE come from the germline V gene.

V usage is TRBV3-1 and J usage is TRBJ2-7, with 8 bases identical to TRBD2. Germline V gene sequence: CDR1 LGHDT, CDR2 YNNKEL (reference sequence). The CDR3 is 13 amino acids. V lost 7 bases, J lost 0 bases, and 2 bases stayed unmatched. The CDR3 bases are TGTGCCAGCACCCGGGGGGGCTCCTACGAGCAGTACTTC. It specifies CASTRGGSYEQYF.

The J gene is TRBJ2-5, the V gene TRBV4-1; TRBD2 agrees at 8 bases. The CDR3 length is 16 residues. Germline CDR1 is MGHRA and CDR2 is YSYEKL. The J segment lost 3 bases and the V segment lost 0 bases, leaving 6 bases of the junction unmatched. CDR3 protein: CASSQEGSAGEETQYF. The CDR3 DNA is TGCGCCAGCAGCCAAGAGGGGTCAGCGGGAGAAGAGACCCAGTACTTC.

V and J are TRBV5-1 and TRBJ2-1; 7 nucleotides match TRBD2. The V gene end was trimmed by 5 bases and the J gene end by 0 bases; junction bases not matched to a gene: 5. In germline, CDR1 is SGHRS, CDR2 YFSETQ. The CDR3 consists of 15 residues. The CDR3 protein is CASRGAGDSYNEQFF. In DNA, the CDR3 is TGCGCCAGCAGAGGGGCGGGAGACTCCTACAATGAGCAGTTCTTC.